What follows is one T cell receptor beta chain and its context. The antigen remains unidentified. These data are taken from a study of T cell responses to AZD1222 COVID-19 vaccine. Study observations and caveats: Increases in Spike-specific TCR breadth and depth were seen after two AZD1222 doses.

TCRdb's table, derived via immunoSEQ multiplex PCR, lists solely in-frame clones and lacks some. Of 90,000 to 150,000 clones detected, 88% appear once; the ten largest clones hold approximately 5.4%. CDR3 length: 12 amino acids. V lost 6 bases and J lost 8, with 10 bases in between. The V call is TRBV12-3 or TRBV12-4, the J call TRBJ1-4; unclear D gene. This specimen consisted of peripheral blood, obtained on day 0 of AZD1222 vaccination. This TCR came from an adult in good health. CDR3 amino acids: CASRTREEKLFF. The CDR3 DNA follows: TGTGCCAGCAGGACGCGCGAGGAAAAACTGTTTTTT.